This T cell receptor beta chain was captured in a study of identical twins. About this clonotype: The target antigen is unknown.

Regarding the study as a whole: Reduced insertions were recorded for abundant cord blood beta clonotypes, with no such pattern in memory repertoires.

In TCRdb, the 5' RACE reads were re-called with MiXCR into one record per CDR3 protein. The sample holds about 890,000 distinct CDR3 sequences, more than 9% seen once. There are 19 residues in the CDR3. The V and J ends lost 4 bases and 1 base respectively, with 23 bases between them. Germline lookup yields CDR1 SGHAT and CDR2 FQDESV (reference sequence). The sample was also linked to a second study, of yellow fever vaccine responses in identical twins.

The rearrangement joins TRBV11-1 to TRBJ2-4; the D gene could be TRBD1 or TRBD2 (5 bases each). The sequence was obtained from a woman younger than 35 in good health. The specimen sequenced was PBMCs. The chain's CDR3 is CASSSGNTGTLGAKNIQYF. The CDR3 DNA is TGTGCCAGCAGCTCCGGTAATACCGGGACCCTGGGGGCCAAAAACATTCAGTACTTC.